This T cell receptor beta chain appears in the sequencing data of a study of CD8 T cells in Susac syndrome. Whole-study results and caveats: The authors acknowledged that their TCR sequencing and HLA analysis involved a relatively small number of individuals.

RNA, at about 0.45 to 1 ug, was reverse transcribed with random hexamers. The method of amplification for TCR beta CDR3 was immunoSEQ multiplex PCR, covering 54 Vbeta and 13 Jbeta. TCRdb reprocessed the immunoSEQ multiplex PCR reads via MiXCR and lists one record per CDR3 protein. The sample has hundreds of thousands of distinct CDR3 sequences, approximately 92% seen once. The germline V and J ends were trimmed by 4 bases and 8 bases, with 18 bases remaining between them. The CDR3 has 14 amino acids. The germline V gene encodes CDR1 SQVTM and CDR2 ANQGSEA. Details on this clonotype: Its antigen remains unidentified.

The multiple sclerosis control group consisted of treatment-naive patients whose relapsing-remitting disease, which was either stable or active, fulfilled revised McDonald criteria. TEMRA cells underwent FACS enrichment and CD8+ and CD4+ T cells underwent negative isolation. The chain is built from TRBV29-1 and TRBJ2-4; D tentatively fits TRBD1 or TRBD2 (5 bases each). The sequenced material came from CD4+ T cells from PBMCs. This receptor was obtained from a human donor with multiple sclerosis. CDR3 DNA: TGCAGCGTTGGGGGCGGGCTAGTAGGGGACATTCAGTACTTC. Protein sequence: CSVGGGLVGDIQYF. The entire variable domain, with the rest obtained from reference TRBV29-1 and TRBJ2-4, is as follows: SAVISQKPSRDICQRGTSLTIQCQVDSQVTMMFWYRQQPGQSLTLIATANQGSEATYESGFVIDKFPISRPNLTFSTLTVSNMSPEDSSIYLCSVGGGLVGDIQYFGAGTRLSVL.